The source of this TCR beta chain is a study of shared clonotypes between healthy human individuals. The CDR3 length is 18 residues. Germline CDR1 MGHRA, CDR2 YSYEKL. The V and J ends lost 2 bases and 2 bases, in that order; junction bases with no gene match: 14. Using immunoSEQ multiplex PCR, the repertoire was profiled, and TCRdb retains in-frame clones only, with some absent. The table includes about 490,000 clones, about 80% detected once. The gene calls are TRBV4-1 and TRBJ1-1; 7 bases map to TRBD1. This clonotype was sampled from a woman in her forties in good health. Some clones in this sample may be carry-over from other donors' samples. The sequenced sample was PBMCs. The CDR3 here is CASSQPPLGKGANTEAFF. Written as DNA, the CDR3 is TGCGCCAGCAGCCAACCTCCACTCGGGAAGGGGGCTAACACTGAAGCTTTCTTT.